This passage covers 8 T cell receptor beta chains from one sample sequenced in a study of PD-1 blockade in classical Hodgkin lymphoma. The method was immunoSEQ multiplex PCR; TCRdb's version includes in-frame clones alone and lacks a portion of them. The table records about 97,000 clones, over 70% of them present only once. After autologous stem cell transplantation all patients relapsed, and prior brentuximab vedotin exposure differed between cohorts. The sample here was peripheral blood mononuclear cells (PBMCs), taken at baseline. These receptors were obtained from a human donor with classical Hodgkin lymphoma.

The CDR3 loop is CASSVTSGNTDTQYF. The CDR3 DNA reads as TGTGCCAGCAGCGTAACTAGCGGGAACACAGATACGCAGTATTTT. The genes are TRBV9 and TRBJ2-3; 10 bases fit TRBD2. The germline V gene has CDR1 SGDLS and CDR2 YYNGEE. Trimming at V came to 1 base and at J to 2 bases, leaving 1 base not matched to a gene. The CDR3 runs 15 residues.

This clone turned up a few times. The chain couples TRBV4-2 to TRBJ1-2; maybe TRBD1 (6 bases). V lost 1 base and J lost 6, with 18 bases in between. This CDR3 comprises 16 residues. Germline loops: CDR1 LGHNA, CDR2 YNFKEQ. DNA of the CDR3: TGTGCCAGCAGCCAAGTCTCACAGGGAGTAGTCGATGGCTACACCTTC. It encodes CASSQVSQGVVDGYTF.

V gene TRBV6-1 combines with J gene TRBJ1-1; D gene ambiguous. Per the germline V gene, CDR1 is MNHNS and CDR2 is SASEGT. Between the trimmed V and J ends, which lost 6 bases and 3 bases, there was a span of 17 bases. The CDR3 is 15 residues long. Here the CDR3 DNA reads TGTGCCAGCAGAAGGGCCCCGGGCGGGGACACTGAAGCTTTCTTT. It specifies CASRRAPGGDTEAFF.

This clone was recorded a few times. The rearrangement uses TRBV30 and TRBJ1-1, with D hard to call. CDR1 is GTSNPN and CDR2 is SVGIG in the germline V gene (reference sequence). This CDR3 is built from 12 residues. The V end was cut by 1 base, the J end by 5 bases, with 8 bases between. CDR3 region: CAWSGAGTEAFF. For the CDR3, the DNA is TGTGCCTGGAGTGGAGCGGGGACTGAAGCTTTCTTT.

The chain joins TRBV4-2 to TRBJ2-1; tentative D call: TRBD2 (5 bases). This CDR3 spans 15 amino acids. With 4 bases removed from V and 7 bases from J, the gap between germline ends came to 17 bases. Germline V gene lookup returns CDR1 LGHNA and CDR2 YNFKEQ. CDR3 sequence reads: CASSRTGIIGNEQFF. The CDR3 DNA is TGTGCCAGCAGCCGAACGGGGATCATAGGGAATGAGCAGTTCTTC.

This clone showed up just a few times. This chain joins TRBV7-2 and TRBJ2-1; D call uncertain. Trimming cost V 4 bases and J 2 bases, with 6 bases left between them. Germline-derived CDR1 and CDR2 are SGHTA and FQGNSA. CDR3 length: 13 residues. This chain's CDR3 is CASSSMTYNEQFF. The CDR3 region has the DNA TGTGCCAGCAGCTCGATGACCTACAATGAGCAGTTCTTC.

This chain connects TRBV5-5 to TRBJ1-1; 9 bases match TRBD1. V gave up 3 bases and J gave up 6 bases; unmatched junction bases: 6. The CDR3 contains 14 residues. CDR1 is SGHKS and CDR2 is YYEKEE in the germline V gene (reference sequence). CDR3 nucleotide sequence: TGTGCCAGCAGCTCCGGGACAGGGTTCGCTGAAGCTTTCTTT. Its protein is CASSSGTGFAEAFF.

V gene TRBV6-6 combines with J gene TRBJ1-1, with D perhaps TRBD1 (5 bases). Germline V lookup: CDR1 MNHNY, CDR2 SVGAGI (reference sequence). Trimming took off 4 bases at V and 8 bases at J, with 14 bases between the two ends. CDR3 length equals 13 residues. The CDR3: CASSFPPGTEAFF. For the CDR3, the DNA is TGTGCCAGCAGTTTCCCCCCCGGGACGGAAGCTTTCTTT.